The 29 T cell receptor beta chains below were found in one sample sequenced in a study of tumor and adjacent non-tumor tissue in lung cancer. The library came from three nested PCR rounds adapted from ARM-PCR protocols. TCRdb re-derived calls from the multiplex PCR reads in MiXCR, one entry per CDR3 protein. The data hold 90,000 to 100,000 distinct CDR3 sequences, with 80% observed a single time. The template was RNA from unsorted bulk tissue. This non-tumor lung sample came from over 3 cm beyond the tumor edge. Sequencing input: distant non-tumor lung tissue. These receptors came from a man in his fifties or sixties with small cell lung cancer.

As to this clonotype: Because it lacks the conserved phenylalanine or tryptophan at the end, this CDR3 is likely a read error. This chain uses TRBV6-5 with TRBJ1-2; perhaps TRBD1 as D (6 bases). This CDR3 has 13 amino acids. The ends were cut back, 6 bases at V and 10 bases at J, with 18 bases in the middle. Germline V CDR1 and CDR2: MNHEY, SVGAGI. CDR3 coding DNA: TGTGCCAGCAGCGACTTAACAGGGATTGACTACACCTCC. As protein: CASSDLTGIDYTS.

This clonotype was counted a single time. One junction end disagrees with the germline gene, perhaps due to a read error. The chain couples TRBV6-1 to TRBJ1-4; D unresolved. Germline lookup yields CDR1 MNHNS and CDR2 SASEGT. The CDR3 runs 15 residues. The CDR3 loop is CASSFGRHGSEKLFF. CDR3 nucleotide sequence: TGTGCCAGCAGTTTCGGTCGACATGGAAGTGAAAAATTGTTTTTT.

Details on this clonotype: Likely a read error: the CDR3 ends without its conserved phenylalanine or tryptophan. This rearrangement joins TRBV11-2 to TRBJ2-4, with D unclear. There are 13 residues in the CDR3. Looked up from germline, CDR1 is SGHAT and CDR2 is FQNNGV. CDR3 residues: CASSLEAVGIQYI. CDR3 bases: TGTGCCAGCAGTTTAGAGGCAGTGGGCATTCAGTACATC.

Of note for this clonotype: One end of the junction fails to match germline, which may point to a read error. V usage is TRBV28 and J usage is TRBJ2-7; 9 bases are a match to TRBD1. Looked up from germline, CDR1 is MDHEN and CDR2 is SYDVKM. This CDR3 has 15 residues. CDR3 nucleotide sequence: TGTGCCATCTCGGACAGCGGGACAGGGTCGGGGGAGCAGTATTTC. Amino acid sequence: CAISDSGTGSGEQYF. Complete variable domain (other parts from reference TRBV28 and TRBJ2-7): DVKVTQSSRYLVKRTGEKVFLECVQDMDHENMFWYRQDPGLGLRLIYFSYDVKMKEKGDIPEGYSVSREKKERFSLILESASTNQTSMYLCAISDSGTGSGEQYFGPGTRLTVT.

Concerning this clonotype itself: A much more abundant neighbour one base away suggests this may be a read error. The chain recombines TRBV12-3 or TRBV12-4 with TRBJ2-1; 10 bases match TRBD2. The CDR3 is 18 amino acids. CDR3 sequence reads: CVSSLGLAGESGRNEQFF. The CDR3 DNA sequence: TGTGTCAGCAGTTTAGGGCTAGCGGGAGAATCGGGTCGCAATGAGCAGTTCTTC.

As for this clonotype: No conserved phenylalanine or tryptophan is present at the end of the CDR3, so a read error is the likely explanation. No DNA is shown, since the ends of the CDR3 on it are uncertain; the CDR3 is the one TCRdb lists. This sequence joins TRBV5-5 and TRBJ2-3; TRBD2, the table's D call, was not compared with the DNA. Including both end residues, the CDR3 is 15 amino acids long. From germline, CDR1 is SGHKS and CDR2 YYEKEE (reference sequence). CDR3 region: CASSLEGPSTDTRYL.

This clonotype occurred a few times. The chain links TRBV25-1 to TRBJ2-3; TRBD1 matches at 7 bases. There are 14 residues in the CDR3. Trimming removed 8 bases from V and 1 base from J; junction bases left unmatched: 6. Germline V CDR1 and CDR2: MGHDK, SYGVNS. In nucleotides, the CDR3 is TGTGCCAGCCGAGACAGGGCCCGCACAGATACGCAGTATTTT. It translates to CASRDRARTDTQYF.

The genes are TRBV6-2 or TRBV6-3 and TRBJ2-7; weak D call: TRBD2 (5 bases). Trimming shortened V by 7 bases and J by 7 bases, and 20 bases separated the two germline ends. Germline V gives CDR1 MNHEY, CDR2 SVGEGT. CDR3 length equals 14 residues. As DNA, the CDR3 is TGTGCCAGCATGATAGCGAGAGTCCCTATGGAGCAGTACTTC. Translating gives CASMIARVPMEQYF.

Points on this clonotype: Its ends do not fully match the called genes, so a read error is possible. This rearrangement joins TRBV6-1 to TRBJ2-7, with D perhaps TRBD1 (6 bases). CDR3 length equals 13 residues. Germline CDR1 is MNHNS and CDR2 is SASEGT. The CDR3 reads CARSAGQFNEQYF. The CDR3 DNA reads TGTGCCAGGAGTGCCGGACAGTTCAACGAGCAGTACTTC.

Concerning this clonotype itself: One junction end disagrees with the germline gene, perhaps due to a read error. The V and J genes are TRBV6-5 and TRBJ1-5; D not certain. The CDR3 has 13 residues. Germline assignment: CDR1 MNHEY and CDR2 SVGAGI. The DNA of the CDR3 is TGTGCCAGCCATGGGAGTCGGAATCAGCCCCATCATTTT. Translation: CASHGSRNQPHHF.

The chain links TRBV11-2 to TRBJ2-3; no clear D. V lost 0 bases and J 1 base, leaving 20 bases between the germline ends. This CDR3 spans 19 amino acids. CDR1 is SGHAT and CDR2 is FQNNGV in the germline V gene. CDR3 amino acids: CASSLDVAEVGRGTDTQYF. DNA for the CDR3: TGTGCCAGCAGCTTAGATGTGGCGGAAGTAGGACGTGGCACAGATACGCAGTATTTT.

Turning to this clonotype: The junction departs from the called germline gene at one end, perhaps through a read error. The chain uses TRBV6-5 and TRBJ2-6, with D perhaps given as TRBD1 or TRBD2 (5 bases each). Germline CDR1 and CDR2: MNHEY and SVGAGI. This CDR3 comprises 17 residues. The CDR3, as DNA: TGTGCCAGCAGCCTGGAGAGGGACCACTCTGGGCCCAATGTCCTGACTTTC. Its protein product is CASSLERDHSGPNVLTF.

As concerns this clonotype: Sequence at one end of the junction differs from germline and may be a read error. The chain uses TRBV12-3 or TRBV12-4 and TRBJ2-5; D might be TRBD1 (5 bases). The CDR3 sequence is 13 residues long. The CDR3 DNA reads TGTGCCCGCAGGGCAGGTCATTACGAGACCCGGTACTTC. It encodes CARRAGHYETRYF.

As to this clonotype: One end of the junction does not line up with germline, which may come from a read error. The V call is TRBV5-1, the J call TRBJ2-2, with 11 positions matching TRBD2. The CDR3 extends over 18 amino acids. Germline values: CDR1 SGHRS, CDR2 YFSETQ. CDR3 sequence reads: CTSSFLGLAGDGTGELFF. CDR3 nucleotide sequence: TGCACCAGCAGCTTCCTAGGACTAGCGGGCGATGGCACCGGGGAGCTGTTTTTT.

The sample holds one count of this clonotype. The final CDR3 position lacks the conserved phenylalanine or tryptophan, pointing to a likely read error. This chain connects TRBV28 to TRBJ1-6, with no clear D. Trimming shortened V by 5 bases and J by 8 bases, and 13 bases separated the two germline ends. Germline V gene lookup returns CDR1 MDHEN and CDR2 SYDVKM. The CDR3 covers 14 residues. In DNA form, the CDR3 reads TGTGCCAGCAGTCGAACATGGGTAGATTCACCCCTCCACTCT. Translation gives CASSRTWVDSPLHS.

This clonotype appeared a single time. The gene calls are TRBV4-2 and TRBJ2-2, with 11 bases aligning to TRBD2. With V trimmed by 3 bases and J by 4 bases, 10 bases remained unmatched. The CDR3 totals 18 residues. CDR1 is LGHNA, CDR2 YNFKEQ, per germline. This chain's CDR3 is CASSQGTSGEGGTGELFF. In DNA, the CDR3 is TGTGCCAGCAGCCAGGGGACTAGCGGAGAGGGTGGCACCGGGGAGCTGTTTTTT.

The rearrangement joins TRBV6-5 to TRBJ2-5; 9 bases are shared with TRBD2. The CDR3 is 16 amino acids. Germline loops: CDR1 MNHEY, CDR2 SVGAGI. Losses at the gene ends were 6 bases for V and 7 bases for J; bases not matched to a gene: 15. DNA of the CDR3: TGTGCCAGCAGCTATTATCCTAGCGGGATAGCCAGGACCCAGTACTTC. It translates to CASSYYPSGIARTQYF.

As for this clonotype: The junction departs from germline at one end; a sequencing error may be responsible. The chain uses TRBV4-1 and TRBJ2-3; 8 positions match TRBD2. The germline CDR1 and CDR2 sequences are MGHRA and YSYEKL. The CDR3 covers 17 residues. The CDR3 coding sequence is TGCGCCAGCAGCCTCCCAGCCCTCCGGACTAGCACAGGTACGCAGTGTTTT. It is translated as CASSLPALRTSTGTQCF.

As regards this clonotype: Relative to the germline gene, one junction end is altered; a read error may explain this. This chain links TRBV7-9 with TRBJ2-3, with a weak D call TRBD2 (5 bases). Germline loops: CDR1 SEHNR, CDR2 FQNEAQ (reference sequence). The CDR3 runs 14 residues. CDR3 DNA sequence: TGTGCCAGCAGCTTAGTTAACGGAGGAGATATGCAGTATTTT. Amino acid sequence: CASSLVNGGDMQYF.

The V gene is TRBV6-1, the J gene TRBJ1-1; D ambiguous. Between the trimmed V and J ends, which lost 6 bases and 4 bases, there was a span of 24 bases. Germline V gives CDR1 MNHNS, CDR2 SASEGT. This CDR3 spans 17 amino acids. The chain's CDR3 is CASSGRTTRAGSTEAFF. CDR3 nucleotides: TGTGCCAGCAGCGGCAGGACCACCCGGGCAGGAAGCACTGAAGCTTTCTTT.

This clonotype was detected many times. The V gene is TRBV5-1, the J gene TRBJ2-2, with unresolved D. Germline-derived CDR1 and CDR2 are SGHRS and YFSETQ. This CDR3 contains 15 residues. Between the trimmed V and J ends, which lost 5 bases and 4 bases, there was a span of 15 bases. CDR3 sequence reads: CASSRVADPTGELFF. CDR3 nucleotides: TGCGCCAGCAGTCGGGTGGCAGACCCCACCGGGGAGCTGTTTTTT.

To note about this clonotype: The junction shows a germline mismatch at one end, possibly a read error. V usage is TRBV11-2 and J usage is TRBJ2-1; D is undetermined. Germline values: CDR1 SGHAT, CDR2 FQNNGV. This CDR3 spans 17 amino acids. CDR3 DNA sequence: TGTGCCAGCATCTCAGTGACGGCCCAGAGCTCCTACAATGGGCAGTTCTTC. Its protein product is CASISVTAQSSYNGQFF.

As to this clonotype: Compared with germline, one end of the junction differs, possibly owing to a read error. The chain links TRBV11-1 to TRBJ1-1, with D uncertain. CDR3 length: 15 amino acids. CDR1 is SGHAT, CDR2 FQDESV, per germline (reference sequence). The CDR3 sequence is CDSSLGHRMDTEAFF. The CDR3 DNA reads as TGTGACAGCAGCCTAGGGCACCGCATGGACACTGAAGCTTTCTTT.

This clonotype has a handful of counts. The rearrangement joins TRBV5-4 to TRBJ1-4; D may be TRBD1 (5 bases). V dropped 4 bases and J dropped 1 base, with 11 bases sitting between them. CDR1 and CDR2 from the germline V gene are SGHNT and YYREEE (reference sequence). The CDR3 covers 15 residues. CDR3 sequence reads: CASSPEGQTNEKLFF. CDR3 DNA: TGTGCCAGCAGCCCCGAGGGGCAAACTAATGAAAAACTGTTTTTT.

This clonotype was detected ten times or more. V gene TRBV12-3 or TRBV12-4 combines with J gene TRBJ1-5; TRBD1 matches at 8 bases. The CDR3 spans 14 residues. V was clipped by 6 bases and J by 9 bases; unmatched bases: 10. CDR3 coding DNA: TGTGCCAGCAGACCGGCAGGGGGCCCGCGGCCCCAGCATTTT. Translating it yields CASRPAGGPRPQHF.

As regards this clonotype: This CDR3 fails to terminate in the conserved phenylalanine or tryptophan, so it likely reflects a read error. The V and J genes are TRBV5-1 and TRBJ2-7, with no clear D. The CDR3 extends over 14 amino acids. The germline gives CDR1 SGHRS, CDR2 YFSETQ. The CDR3 DNA sequence: TGCGCCAGCAGTTTGGTGTTGAGCTCCTACGAGCAGTACCTC. Amino acids: CASSLVLSSYEQYL.

On this clonotype: As the CDR3 is not closed by the conserved phenylalanine or tryptophan, this likely results from a read error. The genes are TRBV7-9 and TRBJ2-5; perhaps TRBD1 as D (6 bases). Trimming pared 4 bases from V and 10 bases from J, leaving 19 bases between. The V gene's germline CDR1 is SEHNR and CDR2 FQNEAQ (reference sequence). The CDR3 loop spans 14 amino acids. CDR3 in DNA: TGTGCCAGCAGCTACTCCACAGGGTTCGATAGCCAGTACCTC. It is translated as CASSYSTGFDSQYL.

The chain links TRBV5-4 to TRBJ2-3; D possibly matches TRBD1 or TRBD2 (5 bases each). Trimming stripped 6 bases from V and 8 bases from J, with 22 bases between. The CDR3 consists of 15 residues. Germline CDR1 SGHNT, CDR2 YYREEE (reference sequence). CDR3 sequence: CASNPWGKITVTQYF. CDR3 DNA: TGTGCCAGCAATCCATGGGGGAAGATTACGGTTACGCAGTATTTT.

In its sample, this clonotype was seen once. Possible read error: a much larger clone is one base away. The V call is TRBV11-1, the J call TRBJ2-5; D not certain. V shed 8 bases and J shed 4 bases, with 14 bases lying between them. The CDR3 consists of 13 residues. Germline-derived CDR1 and CDR2 are SGHAT and FQDESV (reference sequence). For the CDR3, the DNA is TGTGCCAGCCGCTCGACGGCACTAGAGACCCAGTACTTC. Its protein product is CASRSTALETQYF.